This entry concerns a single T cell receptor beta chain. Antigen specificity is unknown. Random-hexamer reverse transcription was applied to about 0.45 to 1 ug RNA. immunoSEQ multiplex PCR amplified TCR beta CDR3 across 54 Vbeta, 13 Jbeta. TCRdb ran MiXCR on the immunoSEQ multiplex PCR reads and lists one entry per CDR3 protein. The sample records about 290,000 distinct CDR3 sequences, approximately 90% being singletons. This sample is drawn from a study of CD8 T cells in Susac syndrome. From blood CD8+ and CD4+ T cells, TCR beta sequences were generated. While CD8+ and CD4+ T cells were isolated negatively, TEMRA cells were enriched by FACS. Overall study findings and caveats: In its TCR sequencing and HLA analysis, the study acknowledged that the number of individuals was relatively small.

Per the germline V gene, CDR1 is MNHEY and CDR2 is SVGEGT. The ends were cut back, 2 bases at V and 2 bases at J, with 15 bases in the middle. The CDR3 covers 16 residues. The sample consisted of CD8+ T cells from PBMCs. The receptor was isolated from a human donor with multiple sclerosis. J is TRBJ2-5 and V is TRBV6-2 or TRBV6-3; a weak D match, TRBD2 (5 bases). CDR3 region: CASSYEGGSGQETQYF. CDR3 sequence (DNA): TGTGCCAGCAGTTACGAAGGTGGGTCGGGACAAGAGACCCAGTACTTC.